Detailed here is one TCR beta chain. Using immunoSEQ multiplex PCR, the repertoire was profiled, and TCRdb retains in-frame clones only, with some absent. The sample has roughly 32,000 clones, 70% to 85% seen once; the top ten hold 30%. Each patient contributed between 1 and 8 total time points of blood mononuclear cells, pretreatment and during treatment. This record comes from a study of PD-L1 blockade in urothelial cancer. Across the study: Typically, measured as a median, blood samples had approximately 130,000 T cells.

This CDR3 has 15 amino acids. The J segment lost 6 bases and the V segment lost 4 bases, leaving 8 bases of the junction unmatched. The germline CDR1 and CDR2 sequences are MNHNS and SASEGT. Sample: PBMCs, taken around atezolizumab (anti-PD-L1) treatment. This sequence joins TRBV6-1 and TRBJ1-4, with TRBD1 matching 7 bases. This receptor was obtained from a man aged 60 to 69 with urothelial cancer. The CDR3 nucleotides read TGTGCCAGCAGTGGAGGGGGCAGACGAGATGAAAAACTGTTTTTT. Translating gives CASSGGGRRDEKLFF.